This T cell receptor (beta chain) originates from a study of shared clonotypes between healthy human individuals. The CDR3 runs 12 residues. Germline CDR1 and CDR2: SGHTA and FQGNSA. Trimming took off 3 bases at V and 6 bases at J, with 5 bases between the two ends. Splitting of each subset's genomic DNA was done evenly across several immunoSEQ plates. The repertoire was sequenced with immunoSEQ multiplex PCR; TCRdb's copy has only in-frame clones and lacks some. The data show 500,000 to 650,000 clones, roughly four fifths seen once. Material for sequencing was PBMCs. V is TRBV7-2 and J is TRBJ2-2; D gene unclear. This sequence was found in a woman in her thirties or forties in good health. Some clones in this sample may be carry-over from other donors' samples. Here the CDR3 reads CASSFFSGELFF. The CDR3 bases are TGTGCCAGCAGCTTTTTTTCCGGGGAGCTGTTTTTT.